The TCR beta chain under discussion was sequenced for a study of monozygotic twins with inflammatory bowel disease. Regarding the study as a whole: Patient-specific immunosuppressive treatments may have made repertoires more variable. Relative to healthy twins, IBD patients had fewer clonotypes in common with others, a gap that was especially apparent with disease activity.

The input for each TCR library was around 3,400 ng of total RNA. TCRdb re-called the 5' RACE reads; one entry per CDR3 protein, DNA not given. The listing contains 110,000 to 150,000 distinct CDR3 sequences. CDR3 length: 16 amino acids. From germline, CDR1 is SGHDT and CDR2 YYEEEE. About this clonotype itself: Its antigen remains unidentified.

The chain carries TRBV5-6 and TRBJ2-4; the D gene TCRdb calls, TRBD1, cannot be checked with no DNA. Source material: blood. The source is a human donor with ulcerative colitis or Crohn's disease, or a healthy co-twin of an affected twin (not recorded which). Here the CDR3 reads CASSHSGTVAKNIQYF.